Following are 15 T cell receptor beta chains from one sample sequenced in a study of OX40 agonist ivuxolimab in advanced cancers. Clones were read by immunoSEQ multiplex PCR, and TCRdb kept only the in-frame ones, dropping some. The data show tens of thousands of clones, roughly 90% seen once. The input for sequencing was CD4+ or CD8+ T cells sorted from blood, taken in a trial of the OX40 agonist ivuxolimab. The receptors stem from an adult with an advanced solid tumor such as melanoma, head and neck, liver or kidney cancer.

The chain joins TRBV5-1 to TRBJ2-7; TRBD1 matches 7 bases. Germline V gene lookup returns CDR1 SGHRS and CDR2 YFSETQ. Germline trimming cut 0 bases from V and 3 bases from J; bases unmatched to any gene: 3. The CDR3 covers 14 residues. The CDR3 here is CASSLARQGYEQYF. CDR3 DNA: TGCGCCAGCAGCTTGGCCCGACAGGGCTACGAGCAGTACTTC.

This clone was detected a few times. J is TRBJ1-1 and V is TRBV4-2; D remains ambiguous. This CDR3 comprises 11 residues. The ends were cut back, 4 bases at V and 9 bases at J, with 9 bases in the middle. In germline, CDR1 is LGHNA, CDR2 YNFKEQ. CDR3 sequence: CASSRLVKAFF. Here the CDR3 DNA reads TGTGCCAGCAGCCGTCTTGTTAAAGCTTTCTTT.

The chain uses TRBV5-1 and TRBJ2-5; D is unclear. In germline, CDR1 is SGHRS, CDR2 YFSETQ. The CDR3 runs 18 residues. The V and J ends lost 1 base and 4 bases respectively, with 23 bases between them. DNA of the CDR3: TGCGCCAGCAGCTTGAGTGCTGGGCGGAACCTTTTCGGAGAGACCCAGTACTTC. Translating gives CASSLSAGRNLFGETQYF.

This CDR3 reads CASSLAFKGENSPLHF. CDR3 sequence (DNA): TGTGCCAGCAGCTTAGCGTTCAAGGGGGAGAATTCACCCCTCCACTTT. The J gene is TRBJ1-6, the V gene TRBV7-6; D might be TRBD1 (6 bases). Between the trimmed V and J ends, which lost 0 bases and 7 bases, there was a span of 13 bases. Germline V gives CDR1 SGHVS, CDR2 FNYEAQ. The CDR3 has 16 amino acids.

The V call is TRBV13, the J call TRBJ2-7, with TRBD1 identical over 12 bases. The junction had 9 bases not matched to a gene; V was cut back by 5 bases and J by 4 bases. This CDR3 is built from 16 residues. Per the germline V gene, CDR1 is PRHDT and CDR2 is FYEKMQ (reference sequence). CDR3 nucleotides: TGTGCCAGCAGCGCTACCGGGACAGGGGGCGCATACGAGCAGTACTTC. Translated: CASSATGTGGAYEQYF.

V is TRBV9 and J is TRBJ1-1; the match to TRBD1 covers 7 bases. CDR3 size: 16 residues. The junction had 11 bases not matched to a gene; V was cut back by 3 bases and J by 3 bases. Germline V gene sequence: CDR1 SGDLS, CDR2 YYNGEE. Here the CDR3 reads CASSAPLTGSDTEAFF. CDR3 coding DNA: TGTGCCAGCAGCGCCCCTCTGACAGGGAGTGACACTGAAGCTTTCTTT. The variable domain in full, completed from reference TRBV9 and TRBJ1-1, reads DSGVTQTPKHLITATGQRVTLRCSPRSGDLSVYWYQQSLDQGLQFLIQYYNGEERAKGNILERFSAQQFPDLHSELNLSSLELGDSALYFCASSAPLTGSDTEAFFGQGTRLTVV.

The chain has TRBV5-5 and TRBJ1-2; the match to TRBD1 covers 8 bases. Germline CDR1 SGHKS, CDR2 YYEKEE (reference sequence). This CDR3 contains 16 residues. J lost 7 bases, V lost 4 bases, and 15 bases had no gene match. CDR3 residues: CASSGVGQGVGFGYTF. CDR3 nucleotides: TGTGCCAGCAGCGGAGTAGGACAGGGCGTTGGATTTGGCTACACCTTC.

Only one count was recorded for this clone. This CDR3 reads CAWSVGGLSYGYTF. CDR3 bases: TGTGCCTGGAGTGTCGGGGGACTGAGCTATGGCTACACCTTC. The chain joins TRBV30 to TRBJ1-2; a possible D gene is TRBD1 (5 bases). This CDR3 contains 14 residues. Trimming took off 0 bases at V and 4 bases at J, with 12 bases between the two ends. From germline, CDR1 is GTSNPN and CDR2 SVGIG (reference sequence).

The chain is built from TRBV10-3 and TRBJ1-4; the match to TRBD1 covers 9 bases. This CDR3 comprises 17 residues. Germline-derived CDR1 and CDR2 are ENHRY and SYGVKD. Unmatched junction bases numbered 9, after V lost 0 bases and J lost 7 bases. The CDR3 sequence: CAISESRPGQGGEKLFF. In DNA form, the CDR3 reads TGTGCCATCAGTGAGTCGCGACCGGGACAGGGAGGTGAAAAACTGTTTTTT.

The V call is TRBV13, the J call TRBJ1-6, with D possibly matching TRBD1 (5 bases). With 5 bases removed from V and 3 bases from J, the gap between germline ends came to 14 bases. The CDR3 is 16 residues long. The germline gives CDR1 PRHDT, CDR2 FYEKMQ (reference sequence). CDR3 nucleotide sequence: TGTGCCAGCAGCGAACAGGCGTCTAACTATAATTCACCCCTCCACTTT. Its protein product is CASSEQASNYNSPLHF.

The chain combines TRBV10-3 with TRBJ2-1; 7 bases agree with TRBD2. The CDR3 totals 16 residues. CDR1 and CDR2 from the germline V gene are ENHRY and SYGVKD. Losses at the gene ends were 4 bases for V and 0 bases for J; bases not matched to a gene: 6. CDR3 sequence (DNA): TGTGCCATCAGTGTTTCTCGGGGGGACTCCTACAATGAGCAGTTCTTC. Encoded protein: CAISVSRGDSYNEQFF.

V and J are TRBV27 and TRBJ1-2, with 8 bases identical to TRBD1. V lost 5 bases and J lost 4; bases outside the gene matches: 6. The CDR3 loop spans 14 amino acids. Germline V CDR1 and CDR2: MNHEY, SMNVEV (reference sequence). The CDR3 DNA is TGTGCCAGCAGTACACTAGACAGGGGCTATGGCTACACCTTC. Translated, it gives CASSTLDRGYGYTF.

This chain joins TRBV27 and TRBJ1-2, with 8 bases identical to TRBD1. Trimming at V came to 8 bases and at J to 4 bases, leaving 12 bases not matched to a gene. Germline V lookup: CDR1 MNHEY, CDR2 SMNVEV (reference sequence). The CDR3 spans 15 residues. The CDR3 is CASSFGQGSFYGYTF. In DNA, the CDR3 is TGTGCCAGCTCCTTCGGACAGGGTTCTTTCTATGGCTACACCTTC.

The rearrangement joins TRBV13 to TRBJ2-7; D may correspond to TRBD1 or TRBD2 (6 bases each). This CDR3 spans 15 amino acids. Germline V gives CDR1 PRHDT, CDR2 FYEKMQ (reference sequence). V gave up 5 bases and J gave up 0 bases, with 14 bases separating them. CDR3 loop: CASSPGGQSSYEQYF. The CDR3 region has the DNA TGTGCCAGCAGCCCCGGGGGACAATCCTCCTACGAGCAGTACTTC.

This clone is termed medium-sized. The chain recombines TRBV30 with TRBJ1-2, with 8 bases matching TRBD1. Germline assignment: CDR1 GTSNPN and CDR2 SVGIG (reference sequence). This CDR3 region has 13 residues. Germline trimming cut 2 bases from V and 8 bases from J; bases unmatched to any gene: 7. CDR3 region: CAWSPGQGSGYTF. In nucleotides, the CDR3 is TGTGCCTGGAGTCCCGGACAGGGATCAGGCTACACCTTC.